The 10 T cell receptor beta chains presented below share a single source sample, sequenced in a study of cytomegalovirus exposure and HLA in healthy donors. 13 Jbeta primers and 60 Vbeta primers were used for the PCR. TCRdb's copy holds only in-frame clones and misses some; the assay was immunoSEQ multiplex PCR. The data contain 150,000 or so clones, around four fifths of them singletons. Material: PBMCs. The receptor source for this set is a female donor in good health and CMV-seronegative.

The chain has TRBV7-2 and TRBJ1-5; D not certain. Germline values: CDR1 SGHTA, CDR2 FQGNSA. Trimming removed 3 bases from V and 1 base from J, with 10 bases in between. The CDR3 is made up of 15 amino acids. The CDR3 DNA sequence: TGTGCCAGCAGCTTTACGGGTGGAAGCAATCAGCCCCAGCATTTT. It yields the protein CASSFTGGSNQPQHF.

On this clone itself: The junction shows a germline mismatch at one end, possibly a read error. V gene TRBV9 combines with J gene TRBJ2-6; tentatively, D is TRBD1 (7 bases). CDR1 and CDR2 (germline): SGDLS, YYNGEE. The CDR3 runs to 18 residues. The CDR3, as DNA: TGTGCCAGCAGCCCTAGGGGGCGGGGCCCCACTGGGGCCAACGGCCTGACTTTC. Translated: CASSPRGRGPTGANGLTF.

The chain is built from TRBV15 and TRBJ2-7; TRBD1 agrees at 7 bases. The V segment lost 0 bases and the J segment 1 base; nucleotides outside the gene matches: 9. CDR3 length: 17 residues. Germline loops: CDR1 LNHNV, CDR2 YYDKDF (reference sequence). The CDR3, as DNA: TGTGCCACCAGCAGAGATCGGGGACAGAAGATTTCCTACGAGCAGTACTTC. Translating gives CATSRDRGQKISYEQYF.

The gene calls are TRBV2 and TRBJ2-1, with 8 bases that match TRBD2. This CDR3 has 12 residues. Germline V gene data show CDR1 as SNHLY and CDR2 as FYNNEI. Trimming removed 7 bases from V and 8 bases from J; junction bases left unmatched: 4. This CDR3 reads CASTFGGDEQFF. The CDR3 coding sequence is TGTGCCAGCACCTTCGGGGGGGATGAGCAGTTCTTC.

CDR3 residues: CSVDPTSVVETQYF. The CDR3, as DNA: TGCAGCGTTGACCCTACTAGTGTGGTAGAGACCCAGTACTTC. The chain couples TRBV29-1 to TRBJ2-5; D possibly corresponds to TRBD2 (5 bases). Trimming left V 3 bases short and J 4 bases short, with 15 bases between. Germline V CDR1 and CDR2: SQVTM, ANQGSEA. The CDR3 runs to 14 residues.

J is TRBJ2-7 and V is TRBV13, with a tentative D call TRBD1 (6 bases). In germline, CDR1 is PRHDT, CDR2 FYEKMQ (reference sequence). Trimming pared 4 bases from V and 0 bases from J, leaving 16 bases between. This CDR3 contains 16 residues. In DNA form, the CDR3 reads TGTGCCAGCAGCTCGAGAAGGACAGCCAGCTCCTACGAGCAGTACTTC. Translating it yields CASSSRRTASSYEQYF.

This clone was observed a few times. The CDR3 region has the DNA TGTGCCAGCAGCCAAGTGAATCCGGGAGCCCATGAGCAGTTCTTC. Its translation is CASSQVNPGAHEQFF. The chain has TRBV4-2 and TRBJ2-1; maybe TRBD2 (6 bases). The V gene's germline CDR1 is LGHNA and CDR2 YNFKEQ. With 1 base removed from V and 8 bases from J, the gap between germline ends came to 15 bases. CDR3 length: 15 residues.

This rearrangement joins TRBV18 to TRBJ2-2; D not resolved. Looked up from germline, CDR1 is KGHSH and CDR2 is LQKENI. This CDR3 has 13 amino acids. V lost 2 bases, J lost 7 bases, and 8 bases lay in between. The CDR3 loop is CASSPRGYGELFF. DNA for the CDR3: TGTGCCAGCTCACCAAGAGGTTACGGGGAGCTGTTTTTT.

CDR3 sequence reads: CASSLLGAGINYGYTF. The CDR3 DNA sequence: TGTGCCAGCAGCTTATTAGGGGCGGGAATCAACTATGGCTACACCTTC. This chain joins TRBV11-2 and TRBJ1-2; TRBD1 might be the D (5 bases). CDR1 and CDR2 (germline): SGHAT, FQNNGV. CDR3 length: 16 amino acids. V was trimmed by 2 bases and J by 2 bases, leaving 15 bases between them.

This clone came up once. The chain links TRBV5-4 to TRBJ1-5; D is ambiguous. CDR1 is SGHNT and CDR2 is YYREEE in the germline V gene (reference sequence). The CDR3 sequence is 15 residues long. Trimming left V 0 bases short and J 0 bases short, with 7 bases between. The CDR3 loop is CASSLAGDSNQPQHF. Written as DNA, the CDR3 is TGTGCCAGCAGCTTGGCCGGTGATAGCAATCAGCCCCAGCATTTT.